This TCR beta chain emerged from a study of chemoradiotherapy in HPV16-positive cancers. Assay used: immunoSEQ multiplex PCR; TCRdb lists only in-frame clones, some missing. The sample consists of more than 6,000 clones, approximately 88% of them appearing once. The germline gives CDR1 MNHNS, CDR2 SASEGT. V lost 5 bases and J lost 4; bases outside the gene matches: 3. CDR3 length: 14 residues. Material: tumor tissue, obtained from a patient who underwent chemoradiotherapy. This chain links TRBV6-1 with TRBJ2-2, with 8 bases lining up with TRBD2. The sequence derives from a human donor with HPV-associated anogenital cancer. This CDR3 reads CASSREGLTGELFF. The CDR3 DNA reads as TGTGCCAGCAGTCGGGAGGGCCTCACCGGGGAGCTGTTTTTT.